The next 10 T cell receptor beta chains were all read from a single sample in a study of T cells in Graves' hyperthyroidism and ophthalmopathy. The CDR3 regions of TCR beta were amplified from RNA transcripts. An initial round of RT-PCR targeting the TCR CDR3 relied on the HTBI primer set. TCRdb passed the multiplex PCR reads through MiXCR, listing each CDR3 protein once. The table lists hundreds of thousands of distinct CDR3 sequences, about 20% of them singletons. The specimen sequenced was blood. Receptors were obtained from a woman in her late teens or twenties with Graves' hyperthyroidism.

This clonotype was counted ten times or more. This chain links TRBV20-1 with TRBJ1-1; D remains unclear. V was cut by 6 bases and J by 1 base, with 12 bases left in between. This CDR3 is built from 13 residues. The V gene's germline CDR1 is DFQATT and CDR2 SNEGSKA (reference sequence). CDR3 DNA sequence: TGCAGTGCCCGGATGCGGTCGAACACTGAAGCTTTCTTT. Amino acid sequence: CSARMRSNTEAFF.

This clonotype was picked up a small number of times. The chain uses TRBV11-1 and TRBJ2-7; D gene ambiguous. V lost 5 bases and J 5 bases, leaving 10 bases between the germline ends. Germline loops: CDR1 SGHAT, CDR2 FQDESV (reference sequence). The CDR3 is 12 amino acids. CDR3 bases: TGTGCCAGCAGCCCAAACAGCAACGAGCAGTACTTC. Amino acid sequence: CASSPNSNEQYF.

This clonotype has at least ten counts. The chain employs TRBV4-1 and TRBJ2-7; TRBD1 might be the D (6 bases). The germline gives CDR1 MGHRA, CDR2 YSYEKL. This CDR3 region has 16 residues. The germline V and J ends were trimmed by 1 base and 0 bases, with 13 bases remaining between them. This CDR3 reads CASSQGLGASSYEQYF. The CDR3 DNA sequence: TGCGCCAGCAGCCAAGGTTTGGGGGCCAGCTCCTACGAGCAGTACTTC.

In nucleotides, the CDR3 is TGTGCCAGCAGCCTACGGCTGGGAGGGACCGGGGAGCTGTTTTTT. It specifies CASSLRLGGTGELFF. This sequence joins TRBV3-1 and TRBJ2-2; 7 nucleotides match TRBD2. This CDR3 contains 15 residues. CDR1 is LGHDT and CDR2 is YNNKEL in the germline V gene (reference sequence). Trimming took 4 bases from V and 5 from J; bases not matched to a gene: 7.

This clonotype has ten or more counts. The chain couples TRBV28 to TRBJ2-7, with 8 bases that match TRBD1. There are 14 residues in the CDR3. The V and J ends lost 5 bases and 3 bases, in that order; junction bases with no gene match: 6. Per the germline V gene, CDR1 is MDHEN and CDR2 is SYDVKM. The CDR3 is CASSHNRGIYEQYF. In DNA form, the CDR3 reads TGTGCCAGCAGTCATAACAGGGGGATCTACGAGCAGTACTTC.

The CDR3 bases are TGCAGTGCTCGGCTAGCGGTCGAGCAGTACTTC. It translates to CSARLAVEQYF. V and J are TRBV20-1 and TRBJ2-7, with TRBD2 matching 7 bases. The CDR3 is made up of 11 amino acids. With V trimmed by 5 bases and J by 6 bases, 4 bases remained unmatched. Per germline, CDR1 DFQATT and CDR2 SNEGSKA (reference sequence).

This clonotype appeared a few times. The gene calls are TRBV7-3 and TRBJ1-5, with D possibly TRBD1 on 5 matching bases. The CDR3 has 15 residues. Looked up from germline, CDR1 is SGHTA and CDR2 is FQGTGA. V lost 11 bases, J lost 1 base, and 18 bases lay in between. CDR3 protein: CAGLLRGKSNQPQHF. As DNA, the CDR3 is TGTGCCGGCCTATTGCGGGGGAAGAGCAATCAGCCCCAGCATTTT.

The chain uses TRBV6-2 or TRBV6-3 and TRBJ1-3, with 8 bases aligning to TRBD1. Trimming at V came to 0 bases and at J to 1 base, leaving 5 bases not matched to a gene. This CDR3 is built from 17 residues. Per the germline V gene, CDR1 is MNHEY and CDR2 is SVGEGT. This chain's CDR3 is CASSYSGQGASGNTIYF. For the CDR3, the DNA is TGTGCCAGCAGTTACTCAGGGCAGGGGGCTTCTGGAAACACCATATATTTT.

Comments on this clonotype: It is likely a read error, because the conserved phenylalanine at the end of the CDR3 is missing. The DNA is left out, because the CDR3 cannot be placed on it with certainty; the CDR3 is given as TCRdb lists it. The chain couples TRBV20-1 to TRBJ2-7; the table gives TRBD2 as D, unverified against the DNA. Inclusive of both ends, the CDR3 amounts to 17 amino acids. Germline V gives CDR1 DFQATT, CDR2 SNEGSKA (reference sequence). Here the CDR3 reads CSAGGLAGGPGKGAVLP.

The chain employs TRBV28 and TRBJ2-7, with D maybe TRBD1 (7 bases). Germline CDR1 MDHEN, CDR2 SYDVKM. This CDR3 is built from 16 residues. With 6 bases removed from V and 2 bases from J, the gap between germline ends came to 20 bases. The CDR3 DNA reads as TGTGCCAGCAGCCTCCCGCGGGCGGGACAGACCTACGAGCAGTACTTC. Its translation is CASSLPRAGQTYEQYF.